These 10 T cell receptor beta chains came from one sample sequenced in a study of cytomegalovirus exposure and HLA in healthy donors. Vbeta (60) and Jbeta (13) primers were used in the PCR. Profiled with immunoSEQ multiplex PCR; TCRdb holds only in-frame clones, not every one. This table has 130,000 to 150,000 clones, about 80% appearing once. Material for sequencing was PBMCs. The receptors shown here come from a female donor in good health and CMV-seronegative.

The chain employs TRBV6-5 and TRBJ2-3, with a tentative D call TRBD2 (5 bases). V shed 6 bases and J shed 1 base, with 14 bases lying between them. This CDR3 comprises 15 residues. Germline V gene lookup returns CDR1 MNHEY and CDR2 SVGAGI. For the CDR3, the DNA is TGTGCCAGCAGACACCGGGATTTAGGCACAGATACGCAGTATTTT. It yields the protein CASRHRDLGTDTQYF.

J is TRBJ1-2 and V is TRBV6-5, with 8 bases that match TRBD1. Germline-derived CDR1 and CDR2 are MNHEY and SVGAGI. The V segment lost 6 bases and the J segment 0 bases; nucleotides outside the gene matches: 3. The CDR3 sequence is 14 residues long. The DNA for the CDR3 is TGTGCCAGCAGGGTGGACAGGGCTAACTATGGCTACACCTTC. Protein: CASRVDRANYGYTF.

This clone was counted a single time. Its ends do not fully match the called genes, so a read error is possible. The rearrangement uses TRBV2 and TRBJ1-4, with TRBD1 matching 11 bases. The CDR3 loop spans 14 amino acids. CDR1 is SNHLY, CDR2 FYNNEI, per germline. The CDR3 loop reads CASREGTGGRKLFF. CDR3 DNA sequence: TGTGCCAGCAGGGAAGGGACAGGGGGGCGAAAACTGTTTTTT.

The chain couples TRBV27 to TRBJ2-7, with 11 positions matching TRBD2. Germline values: CDR1 MNHEY, CDR2 SMNVEV (reference sequence). The CDR3 is made up of 17 amino acids. V lost 0 bases to trimming and J lost 2 bases; unmatched junction nucleotides: 6. CDR3 region: CASSLSAGTSGPYEQYF. CDR3 bases: TGTGCCAGCAGTTTATCGGCCGGGACTAGCGGTCCCTACGAGCAGTACTTC.

The chain carries TRBV7-3 and TRBJ2-1; weak D call: TRBD2 (6 bases). Deletions cut 5 bases from V and 9 bases from J, with 11 bases between. From germline, CDR1 is SGHTA and CDR2 FQGTGA. The CDR3 is 12 residues long. This chain's CDR3 is CASSQNGGEQFF. The CDR3 nucleotides read TGTGCCAGCAGCCAAAACGGGGGTGAGCAGTTCTTC.

As for this clone: Other DNA sequences in the same sample also yield this CDR3. The rearrangement uses TRBV5-1 and TRBJ1-1; weak D call: TRBD1 (5 bases). Germline lookup yields CDR1 SGHRS and CDR2 YFSETQ. This CDR3 contains 12 residues. V lost 0 bases and J lost 8, with 8 bases in between. CDR3 sequence (DNA): TGCGCCAGCAGCTTGGCAGGGTTCGAAGCTTTCTTT. Protein product: CASSLAGFEAFF.

This clone was seen only a few times. This rearrangement joins TRBV7-2 to TRBJ1-2; 8 bases are shared with TRBD1. The germline CDR1 and CDR2 sequences are SGHTA and FQGNSA. The CDR3 spans 14 residues. Trimming took 4 bases from V and 4 from J; bases not matched to a gene: 5. The CDR3 protein is CASSYSGGGYGYTF. For the CDR3, the DNA is TGTGCCAGCAGCTACTCAGGGGGCGGCTATGGCTACACCTTC.

This rearrangement joins TRBV5-1 to TRBJ1-2; 7 nucleotides align to TRBD1. Germline CDR1 and CDR2: SGHRS and YFSETQ. This CDR3 has 13 residues. After removal of 4 bases from V and 4 bases from J, the junction contained 4 bases not matched to a gene. The CDR3 sequence: CASSQDRFYGYTF. CDR3 nucleotide sequence: TGCGCCAGCAGCCAGGACAGGTTCTATGGCTACACCTTC.

The genes are TRBV5-4 and TRBJ1-1, with 9 nucleotides matching TRBD1. CDR3 length: 14 residues. Per the germline V gene, CDR1 is SGHNT and CDR2 is YYREEE (reference sequence). Trimming cost V 4 bases and J 2 bases; bases outside gene matches: 3. The CDR3 region has the DNA TGTGCCAGCAGCCGGGACAGGGTTAACACTGAAGCTTTCTTT. It yields the protein CASSRDRVNTEAFF.

DNA for the CDR3: TGTGCCAGCAGCCCTGATTTACCCGGAGGGACTGAAGCTTTCTTT. Amino acid sequence: CASSPDLPGGTEAFF. The chain recombines TRBV9 with TRBJ1-1, with unresolved D. The CDR3 covers 15 residues. Germline V CDR1 and CDR2: SGDLS, YYNGEE. The germline V and J ends were trimmed by 4 bases and 5 bases, with 18 bases remaining between them. The entire variable domain, with the rest obtained from reference TRBV9 and TRBJ1-1, is as follows: DSGVTQTPKHLITATGQRVTLRCSPRSGDLSVYWYQQSLDQGLQFLIQYYNGEERAKGNILERFSAQQFPDLHSELNLSSLELGDSALYFCASSPDLPGGTEAFFGQGTRLTVV.